These 8 T cell receptor beta chains share one sample of origin, sequenced in a study of blood T cell repertoires in COVID-19. Sequencing was performed with immunoSEQ multiplex PCR; in TCRdb, only in-frame clones are kept and a portion is missing. The sample includes over 130,000 clones, roughly four fifths of them seen just once. The sample taken for sequencing was PBMCs or T cells enriched from blood (not recorded which). The receptors were sampled from a woman between 18 and 29 years old who had been exposed to COVID-19.

This chain connects TRBV27 to TRBJ2-1, with TRBD2 as a possible D gene (6 bases). This CDR3 is 15 amino acids long. V was cut by 6 bases and J by 4 bases, with 16 bases left in between. The germline gives CDR1 MNHEY, CDR2 SMNVEV (reference sequence). For the CDR3, the DNA is TGTGCCAGCAGATATAGCGGAAATCGTTACAATGAGCAGTTCTTC. The encoded protein is CASRYSGNRYNEQFF.

The CDR3 nucleotides are TGCGCCAGCAGCCTGGCCGGGACTAGCGGCTCTGGGGCCAACGTCCTGACTTTC. Encoded protein: CASSLAGTSGSGANVLTF. This rearrangement joins TRBV4-1 to TRBJ2-6, with 11 bases fitting TRBD2. This CDR3 spans 18 amino acids. The trim removed 4 bases at V and 0 bases at J, leaving 5 bases unmatched. CDR1 is MGHRA, CDR2 YSYEKL, per germline.

J is TRBJ2-7 and V is TRBV2, with D possibly TRBD2 on 5 matching bases. The CDR3 consists of 13 residues. The V gene's germline CDR1 is SNHLY and CDR2 FYNNEI. The V and J ends lost 6 bases and 2 bases respectively, with 11 bases between them. The CDR3 region has the DNA TGTGCCAGCAGAAGATCTAGCCCCTACGAGCAGTACTTC. This gives the protein CASRRSSPYEQYF.

V and J are TRBV6-5 and TRBJ2-7; 7 positions agree with TRBD2. Germline loops: CDR1 MNHEY, CDR2 SVGAGI. This CDR3 has 16 residues. Losses at the gene ends were 0 bases for V and 4 bases for J; bases not matched to a gene: 9. The CDR3 bases are TGTGCCAGCAGTTACTCGGTTGGTGCGGGAGAGTACGAGCAGTACTTC. It translates to CASSYSVGAGEYEQYF.

This clone showed up just a few times. The chain joins TRBV7-9 to TRBJ1-4, with D tentatively TRBD1 (6 bases). Between the trimmed V and J ends, which lost 1 base and 5 bases, there was a span of 20 bases. Per germline, CDR1 SEHNR and CDR2 FQNEAQ (reference sequence). The CDR3 loop spans 18 amino acids. The CDR3 region is CASSLVPVSGAVNEKLFF. The CDR3 DNA reads TGTGCCAGCAGCTTAGTACCGGTTTCAGGGGCGGTGAATGAAAAACTGTTTTTT.

This clone was counted between two and nine times. V usage is TRBV6-5 and J usage is TRBJ2-7, with D maybe TRBD2 (5 bases). The CDR3 sequence is 15 residues long. V lost 2 bases to trimming and J lost 6 bases, with 17 bases between them. CDR1 and CDR2 (germline): MNHEY, SVGAGI. In DNA, the CDR3 is TGTGCCAGCAGTTACGAATCCCGGGGAATAGGCGAGCAGTACTTC. Translating gives CASSYESRGIGEQYF.

The genes are TRBV3-1 (or the pseudogene TRBV3-2) and TRBJ2-3; no clear D. CDR1 and CDR2 from the germline V gene are LGHDT and YNNKEL (reference sequence). This CDR3 has 16 amino acids. V gave up 0 bases and J gave up 0 bases, with 10 bases separating them. The CDR3 region has the DNA TGTGCCAGCAGCCAAGATCCTCCGAGCAGCACAGATACGCAGTATTTT. This codes for CASSQDPPSSTDTQYF.

The rearrangement links TRBV4-1 to TRBJ2-1; 8 positions match TRBD1. V was pared by 0 bases and J by 7 bases, with 8 bases of the junction left unmatched. CDR1 is MGHRA, CDR2 YSYEKL, per germline. The CDR3 sequence is 16 residues long. The CDR3 is CASSQDSQGALNEQFF. CDR3 sequence (DNA): TGCGCCAGCAGCCAAGATTCCCAGGGGGCATTAAATGAGCAGTTCTTC.